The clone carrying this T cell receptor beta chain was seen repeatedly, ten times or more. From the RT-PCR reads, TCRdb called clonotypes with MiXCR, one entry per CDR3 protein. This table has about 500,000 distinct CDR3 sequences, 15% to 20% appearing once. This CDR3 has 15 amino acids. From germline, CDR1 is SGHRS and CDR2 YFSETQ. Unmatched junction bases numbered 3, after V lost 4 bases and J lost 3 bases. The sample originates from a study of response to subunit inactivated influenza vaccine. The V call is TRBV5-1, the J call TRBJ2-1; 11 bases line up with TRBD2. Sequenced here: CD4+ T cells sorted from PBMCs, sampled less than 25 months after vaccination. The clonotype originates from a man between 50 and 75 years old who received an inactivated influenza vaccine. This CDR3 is CASSLLAGDYNEQFF. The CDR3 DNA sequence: TGCGCCAGCAGCCTACTAGCGGGGGACTACAATGAGCAGTTCTTC.